This paragraph reports one TCR beta chain. Sequencing used immunoSEQ multiplex PCR; TCRdb keeps in-frame clones, though not all of them. The repertoire holds more than 95,000 clones, with approximately 93% as singletons. These data come from a study of control samples from healthy donors and cancer patients. Germline V lookup: CDR1 GTSNPN, CDR2 SVGIG (reference sequence). The ends were cut back, 2 bases at V and 5 bases at J, with 11 bases in the middle. The CDR3 is made up of 13 amino acids. The chain combines TRBV30 with TRBJ2-3; possibly TRBD1 or TRBD2 for D (6 bases each). This receptor was taken from a man younger than 30 in good health. Sequencing was carried out using blood. CDR3 amino acids: CAWSLEGGDTQYF. The CDR3 bases are TGTGCCTGGAGTCTGGAGGGGGGAGATACGCAGTATTTT.